This entry lists 21 T cell receptor beta chains sequenced from one sample in a study of T cell responses to AZD1222 COVID-19 vaccine. This table comes from immunoSEQ multiplex PCR, and its TCRdb copy is limited to in-frame clones, with some not included. The sample contains 100,000 to 150,000 clones, roughly 90% of which appear only once. The specimen comprised peripheral blood, sampled on day 0 of AZD1222 vaccination. These receptors originate from an adult in good health.

The gene calls are TRBV28 and TRBJ1-1, with D maybe TRBD1 (6 bases). Deletions cut 7 bases from V and 4 bases from J, with 16 bases between. The CDR3 runs 14 residues. Germline V gene data show CDR1 as MDHEN and CDR2 as SYDVKM. DNA for the CDR3: TGTGCCAGCACCTCAGCACAGGGCTCCACTGAAGCTTTCTTT. The encoded protein is CASTSAQGSTEAFF.

There are a few counts of this clone. The chain links TRBV27 to TRBJ1-5, with 8 bases matching TRBD1. This CDR3 is 15 amino acids long. Germline V gene data show CDR1 as MNHEY and CDR2 as SMNVEV (reference sequence). Trimming at V came to 4 bases and at J to 7 bases, leaving 9 bases not matched to a gene. CDR3 sequence (DNA): TGTGCCAGCAGTTCAGCGGACAGGGCGTTACAGCCCCAGCATTTT. Protein: CASSSADRALQPQHF.

The CDR3 DNA reads as TGTGCCAGCAGCTTGAGGAATCAGCCCCAGCATTTT. This gives the protein CASSLRNQPQHF. This chain links TRBV5-6 with TRBJ1-5; D is ambiguous. CDR3 size: 12 residues. CDR1 SGHDT and CDR2 YYEEEE come from the germline V gene. V lost 1 base to trimming and J lost 4 bases, with 3 bases between them.

The rearrangement uses TRBV3-1 (or the pseudogene TRBV3-2) and TRBJ2-3, with D maybe TRBD1 (5 bases). The V end lost 5 bases, the J end lost 2 bases, and 14 bases lay between the germline ends. Looked up from germline, CDR1 is LGHDT and CDR2 is YNNKEL (reference sequence). This CDR3 spans 15 amino acids. The CDR3 reads CASSFRDRTTDTQYF. The CDR3 bases are TGTGCCAGCAGCTTTAGAGACAGAACCACAGATACGCAGTATTTT.

The genes are TRBV4-3 and TRBJ1-1, with D uncertain. Trimming took off 4 bases at V and 1 base at J, with 10 bases between the two ends. The germline CDR1 and CDR2 sequences are LGHNA and YSLEER. This CDR3 spans 14 amino acids. The CDR3 DNA reads as TGCGCCAGCAGCCGCAGACTGACGAACACTGAAGCTTTCTTT. It yields the protein CASSRRLTNTEAFF.

The chain couples TRBV5-1 to TRBJ2-1; 7 bases fit TRBD1. The V segment lost 2 bases and the J segment 2 bases; nucleotides outside the gene matches: 13. Germline V lookup: CDR1 SGHRS, CDR2 YFSETQ. The CDR3 has 18 amino acids. CDR3 sequence reads: CASSLVSFTGETYNEQFF. The CDR3 DNA sequence: TGCGCCAGCAGCTTAGTAAGCTTTACAGGGGAGACCTACAATGAGCAGTTCTTC.

The chain carries TRBV10-3 and TRBJ2-7; D might be TRBD1 (6 bases). Germline-derived CDR1 and CDR2 are ENHRY and SYGVKD. The CDR3 contains 16 residues. With 3 bases removed from V and 3 bases from J, the gap between germline ends came to 18 bases. CDR3 coding DNA: TGTGCCATCAGTGACTCCAGGACAGAAGGGAGCTACGAGCAGTACTTC. Its protein is CAISDSRTEGSYEQYF.

The chain is built from TRBV19 and TRBJ1-5; TRBD1 is a possible D gene (5 bases). There are 15 residues in the CDR3. Germline V CDR1 and CDR2: LNHDA, SQIVND (reference sequence). Trimming shortened V by 6 bases and J by 7 bases, and 19 bases separated the two germline ends. The CDR3 loop reads CASRPGRGDGQPQHF. For the CDR3, the DNA is TGTGCCAGTAGACCAGGTCGGGGGGATGGGCAGCCCCAGCATTTT.

The chain recombines TRBV29-1 with TRBJ1-3; D gene ambiguous. V was pared by 6 bases and J by 7 bases, with 19 bases between. The CDR3 sequence is 14 residues long. Germline CDR1 and CDR2: SQVTM and ANQGSEA. The CDR3 here is CSVAGPPRANTIYF. The CDR3, as DNA: TGCAGCGTCGCCGGCCCGCCGAGGGCGAACACCATATATTTT.

The chain joins TRBV5-5 to TRBJ2-7, with 9 positions matching TRBD1. The CDR3 loop spans 15 amino acids. J gave up 4 bases and V 4 bases, and 9 bases lay outside the gene matches. Germline CDR1 is SGHKS and CDR2 is YYEKEE (reference sequence). CDR3 residues: CASSLTGGASYEQYF. The CDR3 nucleotides read TGTGCCAGCAGCCTAACAGGGGGCGCCTCATACGAGCAGTACTTC.

The genes are TRBV11-2 and TRBJ2-2; D remains ambiguous. Germline V gene sequence: CDR1 SGHAT, CDR2 FQNNGV. With 4 bases removed from V and 4 bases from J, the gap between germline ends came to 13 bases. The CDR3 totals 15 residues. This chain's CDR3 is CASSSSWGFTGELFF. Here the CDR3 DNA reads TGTGCCAGCAGCTCCTCCTGGGGTTTCACCGGGGAGCTGTTTTTT. Drawing the rest from reference TRBV11-2 and TRBJ2-2, the complete variable domain is EAGVAQSPRYKIIEKRQSVAFWCNPISGHATLYWYQQILGQGPKLLIQFQNNGVVDDSQLPKDRFSAERLKGVDSTLKIQPAKLEDSAVYLCASSSSWGFTGELFFGEGSRLTVL.

The V call is TRBV7-9, the J call TRBJ1-1; D is perhaps TRBD1 (5 bases). In germline, CDR1 is SEHNR, CDR2 FQNEAQ (reference sequence). V lost 1 base and J lost 7, with 10 bases in between. This CDR3 comprises 13 residues. CDR3 in amino acids: CASSLGQIDEAFF. As DNA, the CDR3 is TGTGCCAGCAGCTTAGGACAGATCGATGAAGCTTTCTTT.

CDR3 sequence: CASSVALADEQFF. The CDR3 DNA sequence: TGTGCCAGCAGCGTAGCACTGGCCGATGAGCAGTTCTTC. The chain is built from TRBV9 and TRBJ2-1; D is unclear. Germline V gene lookup returns CDR1 SGDLS and CDR2 YYNGEE. V was clipped by 0 bases and J by 8 bases, with 9 bases between them. This CDR3 is 13 amino acids long.

This clone has just one count. The genes are TRBV2 and TRBJ1-1; no reliable D call. The CDR3 spans 13 residues. CDR1 SNHLY and CDR2 FYNNEI come from the germline V gene. Trimming removed 6 bases at V and 2 bases at J, with 10 bases between. The chain's CDR3 is CASRNRFNTEAFF. CDR3 nucleotide sequence: TGTGCCAGCAGGAACAGATTTAACACTGAAGCTTTCTTT.

The chain is built from TRBV6-5 and TRBJ2-7, with D possibly matching TRBD2 (6 bases). V was cut by 2 bases and J by 6 bases, with 20 bases left in between. In germline, CDR1 is MNHEY, CDR2 SVGAGI. This CDR3 region has 16 residues. As DNA, the CDR3 is TGTGCCAGCAGTTACCCGGTGGGGGGAACTATTTTCGAGCAGTACTTC. The encoded protein is CASSYPVGGTIFEQYF.

This sequence joins TRBV19 and TRBJ2-3; 9 nucleotides agree with TRBD2. Germline CDR1 LNHDA, CDR2 SQIVND (reference sequence). Trimming cost V 2 bases and J 0 bases; bases outside gene matches: 0. The CDR3 sequence is 15 residues long. The CDR3 DNA reads as TGTGCCAGTAGTATAACTAGCGGGAGCACAGATACGCAGTATTTT. Its translation: CASSITSGSTDTQYF.

The rearrangement links TRBV6-1 to TRBJ2-7, with D possibly TRBD2 on 7 matching bases. V was trimmed by 2 bases and J by 6 bases, leaving 20 bases between them. The germline V gene encodes CDR1 MNHNS and CDR2 SASEGT. The CDR3 is 16 residues long. CDR3 nucleotides: TGTGCCAGCAGTGAACCTGGGAGGGCAGGGGCCCCCGAGCAGTACTTC. Translated, it gives CASSEPGRAGAPEQYF.

This sequence joins TRBV5-4 and TRBJ2-7, with D uncertain. The CDR3 has 11 amino acids. Between the trimmed V and J ends, which lost 2 bases and 7 bases, there was a span of 7 bases. The germline CDR1 and CDR2 sequences are SGHNT and YYREEE (reference sequence). The CDR3 nucleotides are TGTGCCAGCAGCTTAGGCAGGGAGCAGTACTTC. Its protein product is CASSLGREQYF.

This chain connects TRBV2 to TRBJ1-1, with a tentative D call TRBD1 (6 bases). Germline CDR1 is SNHLY and CDR2 is FYNNEI. V lost 8 bases and J lost 1, with 11 bases in between. This CDR3 has 13 amino acids. DNA of the CDR3: TGTGCCAGCGCAAGGGGGGGGAACACTGAAGCTTTCTTT. Translating it yields CASARGGNTEAFF.

The gene calls are TRBV30 and TRBJ1-1; a possible D gene is TRBD1 (6 bases). V lost 0 bases, J lost 0 bases, and 14 bases lay in between. The CDR3 contains 16 residues. The germline V gene has CDR1 GTSNPN and CDR2 SVGIG (reference sequence). CDR3 loop: CAWSVWGGQMNTEAFF. The CDR3 DNA reads TGTGCCTGGAGTGTCTGGGGGGGACAAATGAACACTGAAGCTTTCTTT. The full variable domain, its missing parts supplied by reference TRBV30 and TRBJ1-1, is SQTIHQWPATLVQPVGSPLSLECTVEGTSNPNLYWYRQAAGRGLQLLFYSVGIGQISSEVPQNLSASRPQDRQFILSSKKLLLSDSGFYLCAWSVWGGQMNTEAFFGQGTRLTVV.

The chain combines TRBV7-6 with TRBJ2-1, with 13 nucleotides matching TRBD2. The CDR3 has 18 amino acids. V lost 5 bases, J lost 0 bases, and 7 bases stayed unmatched. CDR1 SGHVS and CDR2 FNYEAQ come from the germline V gene. In DNA form, the CDR3 reads TGTGCCAGCAGCCTAGGGACTAGCGGGACCCACTCCTACAATGAGCAGTTCTTC. It yields the protein CASSLGTSGTHSYNEQFF.